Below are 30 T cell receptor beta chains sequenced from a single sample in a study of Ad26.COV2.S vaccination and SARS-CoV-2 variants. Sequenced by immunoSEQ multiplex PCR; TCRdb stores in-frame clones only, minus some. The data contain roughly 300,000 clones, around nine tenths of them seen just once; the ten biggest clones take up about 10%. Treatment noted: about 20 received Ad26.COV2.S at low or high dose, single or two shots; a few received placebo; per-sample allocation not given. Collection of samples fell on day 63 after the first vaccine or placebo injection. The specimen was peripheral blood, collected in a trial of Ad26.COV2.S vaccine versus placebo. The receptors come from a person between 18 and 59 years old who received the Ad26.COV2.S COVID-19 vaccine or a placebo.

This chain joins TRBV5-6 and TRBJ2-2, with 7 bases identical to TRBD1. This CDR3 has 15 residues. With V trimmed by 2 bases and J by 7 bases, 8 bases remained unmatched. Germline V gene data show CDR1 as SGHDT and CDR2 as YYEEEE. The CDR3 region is CASSLHRGRYGELFF. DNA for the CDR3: TGTGCCAGCAGCTTACATAGGGGGCGGTACGGGGAGCTGTTTTTT.

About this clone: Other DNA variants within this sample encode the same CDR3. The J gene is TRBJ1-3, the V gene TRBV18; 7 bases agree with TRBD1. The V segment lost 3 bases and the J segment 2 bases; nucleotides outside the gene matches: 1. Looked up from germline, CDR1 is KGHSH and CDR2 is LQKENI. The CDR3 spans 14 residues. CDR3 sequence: CASSPGTAGNTIYF. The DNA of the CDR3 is TGTGCCAGCTCACCGGGGACAGCTGGAAACACCATATATTTT.

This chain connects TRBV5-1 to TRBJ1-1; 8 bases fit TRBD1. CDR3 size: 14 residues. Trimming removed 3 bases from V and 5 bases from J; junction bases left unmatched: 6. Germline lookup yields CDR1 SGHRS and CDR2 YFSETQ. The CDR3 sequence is CASSSGQGWTEAFF. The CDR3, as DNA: TGCGCCAGCAGCTCAGGACAGGGATGGACTGAAGCTTTCTTT.

As DNA, the CDR3 is TGCGCCAGCAGCTTGAATCGAGCGGGAGGTGGTGAGACCCAGTACTTC. Residues: CASSLNRAGGGETQYF. V is TRBV5-1 and J is TRBJ2-5; TRBD2 aligns across 9 bases. J lost 5 bases, V lost 1 base, and 9 bases had no gene match. The CDR3 is made up of 16 amino acids. Germline-derived CDR1 and CDR2 are SGHRS and YFSETQ.

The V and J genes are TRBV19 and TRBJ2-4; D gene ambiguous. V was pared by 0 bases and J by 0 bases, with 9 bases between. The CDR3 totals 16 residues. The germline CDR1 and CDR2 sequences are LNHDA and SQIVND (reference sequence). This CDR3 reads CASSIDGRLAKNIQYF. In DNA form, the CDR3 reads TGTGCCAGTAGTATAGATGGAAGGTTAGCCAAAAACATTCAGTACTTC.

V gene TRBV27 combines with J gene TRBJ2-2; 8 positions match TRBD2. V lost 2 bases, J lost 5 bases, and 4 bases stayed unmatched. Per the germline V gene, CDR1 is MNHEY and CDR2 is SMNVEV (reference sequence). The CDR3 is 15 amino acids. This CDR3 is CASSLAGGYTGELFF. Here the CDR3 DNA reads TGTGCCAGCAGTTTAGCGGGAGGATATACCGGGGAGCTGTTTTTT.

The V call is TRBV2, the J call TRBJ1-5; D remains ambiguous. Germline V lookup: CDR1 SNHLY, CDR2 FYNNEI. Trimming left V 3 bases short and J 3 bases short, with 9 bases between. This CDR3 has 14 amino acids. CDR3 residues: CASSEGRNNQPQHF. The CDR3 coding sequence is TGTGCCAGCAGTGAGGGTAGGAACAATCAGCCCCAGCATTTT.

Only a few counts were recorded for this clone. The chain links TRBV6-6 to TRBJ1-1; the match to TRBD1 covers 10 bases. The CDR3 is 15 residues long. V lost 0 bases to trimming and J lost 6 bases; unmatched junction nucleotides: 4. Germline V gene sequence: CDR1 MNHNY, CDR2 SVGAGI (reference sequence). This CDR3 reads CASSYSRDRGPEAFF. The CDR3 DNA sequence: TGTGCCAGCAGTTACTCGAGGGACAGGGGACCTGAAGCTTTCTTT.

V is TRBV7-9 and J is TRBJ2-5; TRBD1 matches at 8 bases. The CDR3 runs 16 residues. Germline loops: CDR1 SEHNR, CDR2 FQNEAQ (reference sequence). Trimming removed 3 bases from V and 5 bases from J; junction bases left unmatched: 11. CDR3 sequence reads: CASSFLRGPSLETQYF. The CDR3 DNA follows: TGTGCCAGCAGCTTCCTCAGGGGGCCAAGTTTGGAGACCCAGTACTTC.

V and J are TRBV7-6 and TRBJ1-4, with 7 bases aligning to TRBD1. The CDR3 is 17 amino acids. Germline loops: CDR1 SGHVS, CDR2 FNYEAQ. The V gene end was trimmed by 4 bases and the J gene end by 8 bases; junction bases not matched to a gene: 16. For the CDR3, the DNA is TGTGCCAGCAGCTCGTCCCGGGACAGATTTAAGAGGGAAAAACTGTTTTTT. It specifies CASSSSRDRFKREKLFF. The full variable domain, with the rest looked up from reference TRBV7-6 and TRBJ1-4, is GAGVSQSPRYKVTKRGQDVALRCDPISGHVSLYWYRQALGQGPEFLTYFNYEAQQDKSGLPNDRFSAERPEGSISTLTIQRTEQRDSAMYRCASSSSRDRFKREKLFFGSGTQLSVL.

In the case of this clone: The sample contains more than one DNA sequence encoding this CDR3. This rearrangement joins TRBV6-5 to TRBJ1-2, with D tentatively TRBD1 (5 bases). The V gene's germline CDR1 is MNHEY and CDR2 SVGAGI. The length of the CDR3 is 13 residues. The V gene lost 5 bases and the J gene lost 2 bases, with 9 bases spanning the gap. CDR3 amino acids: CASSRDGNYGYTF. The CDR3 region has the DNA TGTGCCAGCAGTCGGGACGGCAACTATGGCTACACCTTC.

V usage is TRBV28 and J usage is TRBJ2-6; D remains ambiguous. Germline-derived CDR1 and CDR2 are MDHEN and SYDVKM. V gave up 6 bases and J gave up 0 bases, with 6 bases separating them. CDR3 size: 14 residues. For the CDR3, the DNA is TGTGCCAGCAGCACCCCCTCTGGGGCCAACGTCCTGACTTTC. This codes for CASSTPSGANVLTF.

The CDR3 bases are TGCGCCAGCAGCCGGGCAGGGACTTACAATGAGCAGTTCTTC. Translation gives CASSRAGTYNEQFF. The chain combines TRBV5-1 with TRBJ2-1, with D possibly TRBD2 on 6 matching bases. The germline V gene encodes CDR1 SGHRS and CDR2 YFSETQ. V lost 4 bases and J lost 4, with 12 bases in between. This CDR3 is 14 amino acids long. The variable domain in full, with the rest retrieved from reference TRBV5-1 and TRBJ2-1, is KAGVTQTPRYLIKTRGQQVTLSCSPISGHRSVSWYQQTPGQGLQFLFEYFSETQRNKGNFPGRFSGRQFSNSRSEMNVSTLELGDSALYLCASSRAGTYNEQFFGPGTRLTVL.

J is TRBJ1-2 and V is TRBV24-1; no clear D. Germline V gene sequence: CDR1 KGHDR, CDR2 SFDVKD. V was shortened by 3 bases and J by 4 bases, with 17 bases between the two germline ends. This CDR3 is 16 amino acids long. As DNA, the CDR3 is TGTGCCACCAGTGATACGGGCCTTGCCGGGCCCTATGGCTACACCTTC. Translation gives CATSDTGLAGPYGYTF.

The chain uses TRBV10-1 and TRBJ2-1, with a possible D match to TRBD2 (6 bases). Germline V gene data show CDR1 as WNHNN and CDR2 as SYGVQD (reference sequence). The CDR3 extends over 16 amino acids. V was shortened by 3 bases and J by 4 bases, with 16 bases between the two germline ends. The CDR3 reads CASSDVVGDLYNEQFF. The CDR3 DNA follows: TGCGCCAGCAGTGATGTTGTCGGGGACTTGTACAATGAGCAGTTCTTC.

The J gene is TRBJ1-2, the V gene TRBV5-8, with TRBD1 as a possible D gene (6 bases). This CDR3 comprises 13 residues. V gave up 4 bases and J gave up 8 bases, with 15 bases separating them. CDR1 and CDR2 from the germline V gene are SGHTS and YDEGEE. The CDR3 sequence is CASSTNRVGGYTF. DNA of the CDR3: TGTGCCAGCAGCACAAACAGGGTTGGAGGCTACACCTTC.

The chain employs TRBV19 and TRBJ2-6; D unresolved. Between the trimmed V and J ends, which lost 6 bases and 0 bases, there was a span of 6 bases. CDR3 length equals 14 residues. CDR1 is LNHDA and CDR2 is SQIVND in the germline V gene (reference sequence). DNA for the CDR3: TGTGCCAGTAGCACAGCCTCTGGGGCCAACGTCCTGACTTTC. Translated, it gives CASSTASGANVLTF. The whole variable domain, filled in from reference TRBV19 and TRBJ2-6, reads DGGITQSPKYLFRKEGQNVTLSCEQNLNHDAMYWYRQDPGQGLRLIYYSQIVNDFQKGDIAEGYSVSREKKESFPLTVTSAQKNPTAFYLCASSTASGANVLTFGAGSRLTVL.

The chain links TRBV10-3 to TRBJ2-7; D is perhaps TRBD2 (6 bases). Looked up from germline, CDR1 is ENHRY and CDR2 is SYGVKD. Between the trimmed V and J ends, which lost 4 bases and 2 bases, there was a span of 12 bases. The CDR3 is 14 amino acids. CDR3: CAISGASATYEQYF. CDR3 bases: TGTGCCATCAGTGGGGCTAGCGCGACCTACGAGCAGTACTTC.

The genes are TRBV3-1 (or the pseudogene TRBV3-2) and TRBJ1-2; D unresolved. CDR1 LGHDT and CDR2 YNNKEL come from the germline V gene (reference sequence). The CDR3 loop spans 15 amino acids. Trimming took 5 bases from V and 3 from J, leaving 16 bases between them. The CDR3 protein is CASSKRERGHYGYTF. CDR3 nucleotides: TGTGCCAGCAGCAAAAGGGAGAGAGGACACTATGGCTACACCTTC.

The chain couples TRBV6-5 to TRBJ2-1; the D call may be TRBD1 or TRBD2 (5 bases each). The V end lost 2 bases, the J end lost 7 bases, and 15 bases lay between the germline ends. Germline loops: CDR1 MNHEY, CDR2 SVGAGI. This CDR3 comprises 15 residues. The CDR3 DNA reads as TGTGCCAGCAGTTACAGCCAGGGACGAATTAATGAGCAGTTCTTC. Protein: CASSYSQGRINEQFF.

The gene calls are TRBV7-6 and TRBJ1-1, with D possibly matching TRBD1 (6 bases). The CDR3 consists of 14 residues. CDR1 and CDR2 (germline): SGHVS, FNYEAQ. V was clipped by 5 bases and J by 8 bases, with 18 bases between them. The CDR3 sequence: CASSPSGGGSEAFF. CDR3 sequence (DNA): TGTGCCAGCAGCCCGTCCGGGGGCGGTTCCGAAGCTTTCTTT.

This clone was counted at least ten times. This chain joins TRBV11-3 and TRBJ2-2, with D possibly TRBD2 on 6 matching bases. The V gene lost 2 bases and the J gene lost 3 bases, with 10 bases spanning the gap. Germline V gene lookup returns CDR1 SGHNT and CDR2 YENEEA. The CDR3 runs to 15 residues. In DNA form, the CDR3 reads TGTGCCAGCAGCTTATCCGGGAGCGACACCGGGGAGCTGTTTTTT. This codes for CASSLSGSDTGELFF.

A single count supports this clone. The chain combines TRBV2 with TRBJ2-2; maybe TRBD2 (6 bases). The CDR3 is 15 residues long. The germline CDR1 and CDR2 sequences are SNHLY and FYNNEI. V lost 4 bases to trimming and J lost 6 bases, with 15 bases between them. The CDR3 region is CASSGREPHAGELFF. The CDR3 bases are TGTGCCAGCAGTGGCCGGGAGCCCCACGCCGGGGAGCTGTTTTTT.

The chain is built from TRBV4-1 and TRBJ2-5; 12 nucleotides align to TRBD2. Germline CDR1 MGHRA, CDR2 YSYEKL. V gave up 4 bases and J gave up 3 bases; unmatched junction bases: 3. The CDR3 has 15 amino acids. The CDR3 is CASSRLAGEEETQYF. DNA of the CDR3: TGCGCCAGCAGCCGACTAGCGGGGGAAGAAGAGACCCAGTACTTC.

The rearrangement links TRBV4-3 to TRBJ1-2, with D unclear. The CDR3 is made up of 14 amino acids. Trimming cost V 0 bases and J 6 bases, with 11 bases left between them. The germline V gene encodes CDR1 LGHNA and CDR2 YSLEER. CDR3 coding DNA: TGCGCCAGCAGCCAAGATCGGGCCGGCAATGGCTACACCTTC. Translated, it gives CASSQDRAGNGYTF.

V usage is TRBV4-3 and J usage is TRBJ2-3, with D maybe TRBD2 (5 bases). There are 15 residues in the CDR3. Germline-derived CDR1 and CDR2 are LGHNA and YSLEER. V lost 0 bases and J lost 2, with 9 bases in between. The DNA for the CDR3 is TGCGCCAGCAGCCAAGAGGCGGGCTACACAGATACGCAGTATTTT. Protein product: CASSQEAGYTDTQYF.

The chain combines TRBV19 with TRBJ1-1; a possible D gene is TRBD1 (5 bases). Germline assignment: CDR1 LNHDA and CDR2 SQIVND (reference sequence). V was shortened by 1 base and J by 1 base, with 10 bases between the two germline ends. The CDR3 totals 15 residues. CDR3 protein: CASSIGAGPNTEAFF. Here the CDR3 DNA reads TGTGCCAGTAGTATAGGCGCGGGGCCGAACACTGAAGCTTTCTTT. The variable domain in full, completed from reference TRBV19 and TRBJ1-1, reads DGGITQSPKYLFRKEGQNVTLSCEQNLNHDAMYWYRQDPGQGLRLIYYSQIVNDFQKGDIAEGYSVSREKKESFPLTVTSAQKNPTAFYLCASSIGAGPNTEAFFGQGTRLTVV.

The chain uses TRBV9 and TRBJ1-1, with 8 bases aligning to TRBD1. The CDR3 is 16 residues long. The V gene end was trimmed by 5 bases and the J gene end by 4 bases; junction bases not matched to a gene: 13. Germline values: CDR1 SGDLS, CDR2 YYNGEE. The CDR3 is CASSYSAGGASTEAFF. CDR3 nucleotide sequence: TGTGCCAGCAGTTACAGCGCAGGGGGCGCAAGCACTGAAGCTTTCTTT.

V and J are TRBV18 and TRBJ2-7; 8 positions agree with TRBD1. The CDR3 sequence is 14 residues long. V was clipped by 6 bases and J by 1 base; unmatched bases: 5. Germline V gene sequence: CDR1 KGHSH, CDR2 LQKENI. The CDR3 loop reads CASSSGTGSYEQYF. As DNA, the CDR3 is TGTGCCAGCTCGTCCGGGACAGGATCCTACGAGCAGTACTTC.

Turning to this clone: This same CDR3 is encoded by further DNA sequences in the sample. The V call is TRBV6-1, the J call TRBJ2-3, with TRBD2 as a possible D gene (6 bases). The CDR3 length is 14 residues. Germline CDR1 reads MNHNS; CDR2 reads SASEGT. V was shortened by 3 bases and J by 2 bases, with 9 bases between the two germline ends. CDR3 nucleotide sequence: TGTGCCAGCAGTGAGCGGGGCCCCACAGATACGCAGTATTTT. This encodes CASSERGPTDTQYF.